Given below is one T cell receptor beta chain in context. The source of the sample is a study of blood T cell repertoires in COVID-19. In the original processing: Estimated nucleated cell counts came from reference gene primer amplification. TCRdb's copy holds only in-frame clones and misses some; the assay was immunoSEQ multiplex PCR. The D gene and trimming were derived from the DNA, and the V and J assignments and clone size from that table. The sample shows around 280,000 clones, 85% to 90% of them seen only once. CDR1 SGHTA and CDR2 FQGNSA come from the germline V gene. Trimming cost V 5 bases and J 10 bases; bases outside gene matches: 7. The CDR3 has 14 residues.

The clonotype comes from a man aged 65-85 years with acute or convalescent COVID-19. Material: peripheral blood. The V gene is TRBV7-2, the J gene TRBJ1-6; 8 nucleotides line up with TRBD1. CDR3 nucleotide sequence: TGTGCCAGCAGCCCCAGACAGGGGCGATCACCCCTCCACTTT. It is translated as CASSPRQGRSPLHF.